This entry lists 27 T cell receptor beta chains sequenced from one sample in a study of radiation and T cells in renal cell carcinoma. The sample's treatment: treatment-naive control, cytoreductive nephrectomy. Sequenced by immunoSEQ multiplex PCR; TCRdb stores in-frame clones only, minus some. Of 18,000 or so clones listed, roughly three fifths were seen once; the top ten hold 30% to 35%. The sample in question was tumor tissue, obtained from a patient whose treatment was nephrectomy without radiotherapy. Receptors were obtained from a man between 45 and 60 years old with renal cell carcinoma.

This chain joins TRBV14 and TRBJ1-1; D is uncertain. Germline lookup yields CDR1 SGHDN and CDR2 FVKESK. Trimming pared 1 base from V and 1 base from J, leaving 7 bases between. The CDR3 totals 14 residues. DNA of the CDR3: TGTGCCAGCAGCCAAGGTTTCGGGAACACTGAAGCTTTCTTT. Translated: CASSQGFGNTEAFF.

This clone showed up just once. The V call is TRBV5-1, the J call TRBJ2-2, with 10 bases lining up with TRBD1. The CDR3 is 14 amino acids. V dropped 4 bases and J dropped 7; count of bases not matched to a gene: 4. Germline V lookup: CDR1 SGHRS, CDR2 YFSETQ. The CDR3 region has the DNA TGCGCCAGCAGCCAGGGACAGGGGAGCGGGGAGCTGTTTTTT. Translating it yields CASSQGQGSGELFF.

The CDR3 sequence is CASSVAGVSGDTQYF. The CDR3 region has the DNA TGTGCCAGCAGCGTCGCGGGGGTCAGTGGAGATACGCAGTATTTT. The chain uses TRBV7-2 and TRBJ2-3; TRBD2 aligns across 7 bases. Per germline, CDR1 SGHTA and CDR2 FQGNSA. V was clipped by 5 bases and J by 5 bases; unmatched bases: 10. This CDR3 comprises 15 residues.

The V gene is TRBV4-3, the J gene TRBJ1-1, with D unclear. The V end was cut by 2 bases, the J end by 3 bases, with 7 bases between. Germline-derived CDR1 and CDR2 are LGHNA and YSLEER. The CDR3 is made up of 13 amino acids. Here the CDR3 DNA reads TGCGCCAGCAGCCAAAGACGGGACACTGAAGCTTTCTTT. Protein sequence: CASSQRRDTEAFF.

This clone was counted a few times. The chain joins TRBV25-1 to TRBJ1-6; 9 bases are a match to TRBD1. The V gene's germline CDR1 is MGHDK and CDR2 SYGVNS. The V and J ends lost 5 bases and 9 bases, in that order; junction bases with no gene match: 5. This CDR3 contains 14 residues. The CDR3 reads CASSKGQGFSPLHF. CDR3 nucleotide sequence: TGTGCCAGCAGTAAGGGACAGGGATTTTCACCCCTCCACTTT.

CDR3 in amino acids: CASSLDGRSNQPQHF. The CDR3 DNA reads as TGCGCCAGCAGCCTGGACGGACGGAGCAATCAGCCCCAGCATTTT. The J gene is TRBJ1-5, the V gene TRBV5-1, with D uncertain. The length of the CDR3 is 15 residues. CDR1 and CDR2 from the germline V gene are SGHRS and YFSETQ. The V end was cut by 4 bases, the J end by 1 base, with 12 bases between.

CDR3 amino acids: CASSPEVNTGELFF. The CDR3 DNA follows: TGCGCCAGCAGCCCCGAAGTGAACACCGGGGAGCTGTTTTTT. This sequence joins TRBV5-1 and TRBJ2-2; no clear D gene. The CDR3 covers 14 residues. Germline-derived CDR1 and CDR2 are SGHRS and YFSETQ. V was pared by 4 bases and J by 1 base, with 8 bases between.

Here the CDR3 reads CASSYESGDQQFF. The DNA of the CDR3 is TGTGCCAGCAGTTACGAGTCGGGTGATCAGCAGTTCTTC. This chain joins TRBV6-5 and TRBJ2-1; D is unresolved. The CDR3 totals 13 residues. CDR1 is MNHEY, CDR2 SVGAGI, per germline. The V end was cut by 2 bases, the J end by 11 bases, with 13 bases between.

This chain joins TRBV10-3 and TRBJ1-4; a possible D gene is TRBD1 (5 bases). Trimming shortened V by 11 bases and J by 0 bases, and 16 bases separated the two germline ends. Germline CDR1 ENHRY, CDR2 SYGVKD. The CDR3 contains 15 residues. The CDR3 loop reads CASYDRFATNEKLFF. The DNA for the CDR3 is TGTGCCTCCTATGACAGATTTGCAACTAATGAAAAACTGTTTTTT.

This clone has a handful of counts. V gene TRBV4-3 combines with J gene TRBJ2-3, with TRBD2 matching 10 bases. The CDR3 is 17 residues long. Trimming took 0 bases from V and 6 from J; bases not matched to a gene: 9. Germline loops: CDR1 LGHNA, CDR2 YSLEER. CDR3 amino acids: CASSQDLLAGVTDTQYF. The CDR3 nucleotides are TGCGCCAGCAGCCAAGACCTCCTAGCGGGAGTCACCGATACGCAGTATTTT.

The rearrangement uses TRBV11-2 and TRBJ1-1, with 8 bases lining up with TRBD1. Germline assignment: CDR1 SGHAT and CDR2 FQNNGV. Trimming at V came to 2 bases and at J to 0 bases, leaving 2 bases not matched to a gene. The CDR3 is made up of 15 amino acids. For the CDR3, the DNA is TGTGCCAGCAGCTTAACAGGGGGTATGAACACTGAAGCTTTCTTT. It encodes CASSLTGGMNTEAFF.

The DNA for the CDR3 is TGTGCCAGCAGCTTAATATACCGACAGAACACTGAAGCTTTCTTT. Amino acid sequence: CASSLIYRQNTEAFF. This chain joins TRBV7-2 and TRBJ1-1; D gene unclear. The ends were cut back, 2 bases at V and 1 base at J, with 11 bases in the middle. CDR1 is SGHTA, CDR2 FQGNSA, per germline. The CDR3 has 15 residues.

The rearrangement uses TRBV6-5 and TRBJ1-6; 8 nucleotides agree with TRBD1. With 5 bases clipped from V and 5 bases from J, the junction kept 5 bases outside the gene matches. The length of the CDR3 is 15 residues. The V gene's germline CDR1 is MNHEY and CDR2 SVGAGI. CDR3 nucleotide sequence: TGTGCCAGCAGTCCTCAGGGGGCCCATAATTCACCCCTCCACTTT. Encoded protein: CASSPQGAHNSPLHF.

The chain joins TRBV18 to TRBJ1-2, with 10 positions matching TRBD1. CDR3 length: 15 amino acids. The J segment lost 8 bases and the V segment lost 2 bases, leaving 8 bases of the junction unmatched. Germline CDR1 is KGHSH and CDR2 is LQKENI. The DNA of the CDR3 is TGTGCCAGCTCACCAACCGGGACAGGGGCAGGAGGCTACACCTTC. Translating gives CASSPTGTGAGGYTF.

This clone came up a few times. CDR3 in amino acids: CASSMVPTRGTIYF. In DNA form, the CDR3 reads TGTGCCAGCAGCATGGTCCCGACGCGGGGCACCATATATTTT. J is TRBJ1-3 and V is TRBV7-8, with D unresolved. Deletions cut 5 bases from V and 9 bases from J, with 17 bases between. This CDR3 spans 14 amino acids. Germline assignment: CDR1 SGHVS and CDR2 FQNEAQ.

The chain recombines TRBV9 with TRBJ1-5; 7 bases map to TRBD1. V shed 4 bases, J shed 3 bases, and the junction held 7 bases outside the gene matches. CDR1 and CDR2 (germline): SGDLS, YYNGEE. CDR3 size: 15 residues. CDR3 residues: CASSPLGTVNQPQHF. CDR3 coding DNA: TGTGCCAGCAGCCCCTTGGGGACAGTCAATCAGCCCCAGCATTTT. The variable domain in full, with the rest retrieved from reference TRBV9 and TRBJ1-5, is DSGVTQTPKHLITATGQRVTLRCSPRSGDLSVYWYQQSLDQGLQFLIQYYNGEERAKGNILERFSAQQFPDLHSELNLSSLELGDSALYFCASSPLGTVNQPQHFGDGTRLSIL.

This clone occurred many times. V gene TRBV19 combines with J gene TRBJ2-1, with D possibly called TRBD1 or TRBD2 (5 bases each). Germline V lookup: CDR1 LNHDA, CDR2 SQIVND (reference sequence). V lost 1 base to trimming and J lost 11 bases, with 9 bases between them. The CDR3 extends over 12 amino acids. The CDR3 coding sequence is TGTGCCAGTAGTATAGCGGAGGACAAGCAGTTCTTC. It codes for CASSIAEDKQFF. Complete variable domain (other parts from reference TRBV19 and TRBJ2-1): DGGITQSPKYLFRKEGQNVTLSCEQNLNHDAMYWYRQDPGQGLRLIYYSQIVNDFQKGDIAEGYSVSREKKESFPLTVTSAQKNPTAFYLCASSIAEDKQFFGPGTRLTVL.

J is TRBJ1-2 and V is TRBV9; 7 nucleotides match TRBD1. Unmatched junction bases numbered 9, after V lost 0 bases and J lost 7 bases. The length of the CDR3 is 15 residues. Germline assignment: CDR1 SGDLS and CDR2 YYNGEE. The chain's CDR3 is CASSVEPGTAGGYTF. CDR3 coding DNA: TGTGCCAGCAGCGTAGAACCGGGGACAGCTGGTGGCTACACCTTC.

The chain combines TRBV5-6 with TRBJ2-3; D is uncertain. Germline V gives CDR1 SGHDT, CDR2 YYEEEE. Trimming removed 4 bases from V and 6 bases from J, with 18 bases in between. CDR3 length equals 15 residues. CDR3 region: CASSRLTGPGDTQYF. Written as DNA, the CDR3 is TGTGCCAGCAGCCGATTAACGGGCCCCGGGGATACGCAGTATTTT.

This clone has more than one count but fewer than ten. The chain has TRBV19 and TRBJ1-3; 9 bases agree with TRBD1. The CDR3 has 15 residues. CDR1 and CDR2 (germline): LNHDA, SQIVND (reference sequence). With V trimmed by 7 bases and J by 3 bases, 7 bases remained unmatched. CDR3 sequence (DNA): TGTGCCAGTATCATACAGGGGGCGCTTGGAAACACCATATATTTT. It specifies CASIIQGALGNTIYF.

The chain combines TRBV29-1 with TRBJ1-5, with unresolved D. The CDR3 runs to 14 residues. Germline V gene sequence: CDR1 SQVTM, CDR2 ANQGSEA. The CDR3 DNA follows: TGCAGAGTATCGCACTCTAGTAGCAATCAGCCCCAGCATTTT. Protein product: CRVSHSSSNQPQHF. Together with reference TRBV29-1 and TRBJ1-5, the CDR3 gives the full variable domain: SAVISQKPSRDICQRGTSLTIQCQVDSQVTMMFWYRQQPGQSLTLIATANQGSEATYESGFVIDKFPISRPNLTFSTLTVSNMSPEDSSIYLCRVSHSSSNQPQHFGDGTRLSIL.

V usage is TRBV2 and J usage is TRBJ1-5, with D uncertain. Between the trimmed V and J ends, which lost 8 bases and 9 bases, there was a span of 17 bases. The CDR3 contains 13 residues. Germline V CDR1 and CDR2: SNHLY, FYNNEI. The CDR3 DNA reads TGTGCCAGCCTTGTGGGCCCTACATGGCCCCAGCATTTT. Translating gives CASLVGPTWPQHF.

The genes are TRBV27 and TRBJ1-1, with TRBD1 matching over 8 bases. The germline V gene has CDR1 MNHEY and CDR2 SMNVEV (reference sequence). V was clipped by 0 bases and J by 5 bases; unmatched bases: 8. The CDR3 loop spans 16 amino acids. The CDR3 DNA reads TGTGCCAGCAGTTTATCCCCTCAGGGGGCGCTTACTGAAGCTTTCTTT. It translates to CASSLSPQGALTEAFF.

With respect to this clone: Within the sample, other DNA sequences also encode this same CDR3. This chain connects TRBV9 to TRBJ1-2; D gene ambiguous. V dropped 2 bases and J dropped 0 bases, with 11 bases sitting between them. The V gene's germline CDR1 is SGDLS and CDR2 YYNGEE. This CDR3 contains 15 residues. The CDR3 here is CASSVGTDPNYGYTF. CDR3 DNA: TGTGCCAGCAGCGTTGGAACGGATCCTAACTATGGCTACACCTTC.

For this clone: Other DNA sequences within the sample encode an identical CDR3. The CDR3 sequence: CASSLRGEETQYF. In nucleotides, the CDR3 is TGTGCCAGCAGCTTGAGGGGGGAGGAGACCCAGTACTTC. The chain recombines TRBV11-3 with TRBJ2-5; D possibly uses TRBD1 or TRBD2 (6 bases each). The CDR3 runs to 13 residues. Germline V gene data show CDR1 as SGHNT and CDR2 as YENEEA. The V end lost 3 bases, the J end lost 5 bases, and 10 bases lay between the germline ends.

This CDR3 is CSVGGEVGQPQHF. In DNA form, the CDR3 reads TGCAGCGTTGGGGGGGAGGTAGGTCAGCCCCAGCATTTT. This chain uses TRBV29-1 with TRBJ1-5; maybe TRBD1 (5 bases). Trimming took 4 bases from V and 6 from J, leaving 13 bases between them. CDR1 and CDR2 from the germline V gene are SQVTM and ANQGSEA. This CDR3 is built from 13 residues.

The V and J genes are TRBV4-3 and TRBJ1-2, with D hard to call. The V gene's germline CDR1 is LGHNA and CDR2 YSLEER. The V end lost 0 bases, the J end lost 4 bases, and 9 bases lay between the germline ends. There are 14 residues in the CDR3. CDR3 amino acids: CASSQEGRSYGYTF. DNA for the CDR3: TGCGCCAGCAGCCAAGAGGGCAGATCCTATGGCTACACCTTC.